Listed below are T cell receptor beta chains from one sample, sequenced in a study of T cells after yellow fever vaccination. TCRdb used MiXCR to reprocess the 5' RACE reads, holding one entry per CDR3 protein. The sample records 300,000 to 350,000 distinct CDR3 sequences, approximately 4.3% being singletons. The sample in question was PBMCs, obtained 15 days after the yellow fever booster vaccination. The receptors were sampled from a man younger than 35 who received the YFV17D yellow fever vaccine. CDR3s include the opening cysteine and the closing phenylalanine or tryptophan. Each record gives: J gene, D gene, V gene, clone size, CDR3 DNA, CDR3 protein. D genes are given only for firm matches. Size values are once, few and many counts, or a class for expanded clones, and some rows have none.

J: TRBJ2-6
D: NA
V: TRBV12-3/TRBV12-4
size: NA
DNA: TGTGCCAGCAGTTTGACCTCGGGGAACGTCCTGACTTTC
CDR3: CASSLTSGNVLTF

J: TRBJ1-6
D: TRBD1
V: TRBV5-1
size: NA
DNA: TGCGCCAGCAGCGGAGGGACAGGGGAATCACCCCTCCACTTT
CDR3: CASSGGTGESPLHF

J: TRBJ1-3
D: NA
V: TRBV5-1
size: many
DNA: TGCGCCAGCAGCCCGGAAGGGGTTGGAAACACCATATATTTT
CDR3: CASSPEGVGNTIYF

J: TRBJ2-1
D: TRBD1
V: TRBV7-2
size: few
DNA: TGTGCCAGCAGCTTACACCACAGGGGCCCCTCCCGAACCTACAATGAGCAGTTCTTC
CDR3: CASSLHHRGPSRTYNEQFF

J: TRBJ1-5
D: TRBD1
V: TRBV10-3
size: NA
DNA: TGTGCCATCAGTGAGTCCTCGGGACAGGATCAGCCCCAGCATTTT
CDR3: CAISESSGQDQPQHF

J: TRBJ2-3
D: TRBD1
V: TRBV10-1
size: few
DNA: TGCGCCAGCAGTGAGCAAGGAACAGGGGCGCAGTATTTT
CDR3: CASSEQGTGAQYF

J: TRBJ1-4
D: TRBD1
V: TRBV7-2
size: many
DNA: TGTGCCAGCAGCTTAACCGGACAGGCCGTAGCAACTAATGAAAAACTGTTTTTT
CDR3: CASSLTGQAVATNEKLFF

J: TRBJ1-6
D: NA
V: TRBV12-3/TRBV12-4
size: many
DNA: TGTGCCAGCAGTTTAGAAGGTTCACCCCTCCACTTT
CDR3: CASSLEGSPLHF

J: TRBJ2-1
D: NA
V: TRBV5-1
size: many
DNA: TGCGCCAGCAGCCGTGGATGGTATGAGCAGTTCTTC
CDR3: CASSRGWYEQFF

J: TRBJ2-1
D: NA
V: TRBV10-3
size: many
DNA: TGTGCCATCGGGGAACGGCAGGGGAATGAGCAGTTCTTC
CDR3: CAIGERQGNEQFF

J: TRBJ1-6
D: NA
V: TRBV7-2
size: NA
DNA: TGTGCCAGCGGCGAGGGGACGAGCTCCTATAATTCACCCCTCCACTTT
CDR3: CASGEGTSSYNSPLHF

J: TRBJ2-1
D: NA
V: TRBV9
size: few
DNA: TGTGCCAGCAGCGGGGCCCCAGGACTAGAGCAGTTCTTC
CDR3: CASSGAPGLEQFF

J: TRBJ1-1
D: NA
V: TRBV7-9
size: few
DNA: TGTGCCAGCAGCTTAAGTGGGCTATACACTGAAGCTTTCTTT
CDR3: CASSLSGLYTEAFF

J: TRBJ2-1
D: NA
V: TRBV7-2
size: many
DNA: TGTGCCAGCAGCCCCACCAGGGCCCAATCGAATGAGCAGTTCTTC
CDR3: CASSPTRAQSNEQFF

J: TRBJ1-2
D: TRBD1
V: TRBV5-6
size: few
DNA: TGTGCCAGCAGCTTGTACAGGGGATCAGGTGGCTACACCTTC
CDR3: CASSLYRGSGGYTF

J: TRBJ1-5
D: NA
V: TRBV7-9
size: many
DNA: TGTGCCAGCAGCTTGGGGGGAATCCAGCCCCAGCATTTT
CDR3: CASSLGGIQPQHF

J: TRBJ1-5
D: NA
V: TRBV12-2
size: few
DNA: TGTGCAAGTCGCTTAGCGCCAGGTAGGGTTATCCATCAGCCCCAGCATTTT
CDR3: CASRLAPGRVIHQPQHF

J: TRBJ2-3
D: NA
V: TRBV12-3/TRBV12-4
size: many
DNA: TGTGCCACCGTACTAGGGCACACAGATACGCAGTATTTT
CDR3: CATVLGHTDTQYF

J: TRBJ2-5
D: TRBD2
V: TRBV19
size: few
DNA: TGTGCCAGTAGTATCGTTCCCCCTTCGGGGGGTCCTCAAGAGACCCAGTACTTC
CDR3: CASSIVPPSGGPQETQYF

J: TRBJ1-2
D: NA
V: TRBV2
size: few
DNA: TGTGCCAGCAGTTTGAACCAGGGGCGCTATGGCTACACCTTC
CDR3: CASSLNQGRYGYTF

J: TRBJ2-7
D: NA
V: TRBV27
size: many
DNA: TGTGCCAGCACCTCCGCGGGGTCCTACGAGCAGTACTTC
CDR3: CASTSAGSYEQYF

J: TRBJ1-4
D: NA
V: TRBV5-5
size: NA
DNA: TGTGCCAGCAGCTTGGGAGACATGCGAAAACTGTTTTTT
CDR3: CASSLGDMRKLFF

J: TRBJ2-1
D: NA
V: TRBV7-9
size: many
DNA: TGTGCCAGCAGCTTTAACCCCGCCCAACTCGAAACTGACTCCTACAATGAGCAGTTCTTC
CDR3: CASSFNPAQLETDSYNEQFF

J: TRBJ2-5
D: NA
V: TRBV7-2
size: NA
DNA: TGTGCCAGCAGCGGAGGGTCCCACTCGTGGGAGACCCAGTACTTC
CDR3: CASSGGSHSWETQYF

J: TRBJ1-1
D: NA
V: TRBV6-1
size: NA
DNA: TGTGCCAGCAGCCCAATCAGGACGAACACTGAAGCTTTCTTT
CDR3: CASSPIRTNTEAFF

J: TRBJ1-4
D: NA
V: TRBV7-9
size: few
DNA: TGTGCCAGCAGTACTAATGTAGGGGGGAATGAAAAACTGTTTTTT
CDR3: CASSTNVGGNEKLFF

J: TRBJ2-5
D: NA
V: TRBV29-1
size: many
DNA: TGCAGCGTTGAAATGGGGAGGGGGCAGGAAGAGACCCAGTACTTC
CDR3: CSVEMGRGQEETQYF

J: TRBJ1-1
D: NA
V: TRBV20-1
size: many
DNA: TGCAGTGCTACCCCCCGGTTCACTGAAGCTTTCTTT
CDR3: CSATPRFTEAFF

J: TRBJ1-4
D: TRBD1
V: TRBV14
size: few
DNA: TGTGCCAGCAGCCTTACAGGGGGCGCTAATGAAAAACTGTTTTTT
CDR3: CASSLTGGANEKLFF

J: TRBJ1-3
D: NA
V: TRBV4-1
size: NA
DNA: TGCGCCAGCAGCCGCTTAGCCGGGGGACTGCCTGGAAACACCATATATTTT
CDR3: CASSRLAGGLPGNTIYF

J: TRBJ1-1
D: TRBD1
V: TRBV5-6
size: many
DNA: TGTGCCAGCAGCTGGGTCTCGACAGGGCGTGACACTGAAGCTTTCTTT
CDR3: CASSWVSTGRDTEAFF

J: TRBJ1-1
D: NA
V: TRBV6-2/TRBV6-3
size: many
DNA: TGTGCCAGCAGTTACGGGACGGGAGCTTTCTTT
CDR3: CASSYGTGAFF